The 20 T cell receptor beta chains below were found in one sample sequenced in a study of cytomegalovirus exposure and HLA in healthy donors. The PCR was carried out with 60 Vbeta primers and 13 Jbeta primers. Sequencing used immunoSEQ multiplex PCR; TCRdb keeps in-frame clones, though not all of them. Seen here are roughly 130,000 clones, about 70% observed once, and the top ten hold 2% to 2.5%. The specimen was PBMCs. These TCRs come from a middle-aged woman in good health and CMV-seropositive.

DNA of the CDR3: TGCGCCAGCAGCTTGGGCAGGGGCGGGGATACGCAGTATTTT. Encoded protein: CASSLGRGGDTQYF. The J gene is TRBJ2-3, the V gene TRBV5-1, with D tentatively TRBD1 (6 bases). V dropped 0 bases and J dropped 6 bases, with 11 bases sitting between them. The CDR3 runs 14 residues. Per the germline V gene, CDR1 is SGHRS and CDR2 is YFSETQ.

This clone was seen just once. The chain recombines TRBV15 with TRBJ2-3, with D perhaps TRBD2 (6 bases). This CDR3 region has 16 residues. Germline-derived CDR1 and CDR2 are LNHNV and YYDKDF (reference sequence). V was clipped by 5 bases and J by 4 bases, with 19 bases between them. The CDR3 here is CATSGSAGRHSDTQYF. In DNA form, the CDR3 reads TGTGCCACCAGCGGTTCCGCGGGACGCCACTCAGATACGCAGTATTTT.

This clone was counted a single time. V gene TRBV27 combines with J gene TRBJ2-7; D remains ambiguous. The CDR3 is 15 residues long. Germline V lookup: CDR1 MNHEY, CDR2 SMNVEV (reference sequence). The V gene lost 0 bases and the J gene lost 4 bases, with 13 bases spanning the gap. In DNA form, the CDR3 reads TGTGCCAGCAGTTTATCTGCTAGTTCTGTGTACGAGCAGTACTTC. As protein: CASSLSASSVYEQYF.

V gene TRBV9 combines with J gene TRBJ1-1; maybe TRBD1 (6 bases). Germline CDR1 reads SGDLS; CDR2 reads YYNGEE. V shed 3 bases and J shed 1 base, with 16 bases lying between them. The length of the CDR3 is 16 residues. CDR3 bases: TGTGCCAGCAGCGCAAGGGGCGGACAGTGGAACACTGAAGCTTTCTTT. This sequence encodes CASSARGGQWNTEAFF. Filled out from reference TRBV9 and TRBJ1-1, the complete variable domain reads DSGVTQTPKHLITATGQRVTLRCSPRSGDLSVYWYQQSLDQGLQFLIQYYNGEERAKGNILERFSAQQFPDLHSELNLSSLELGDSALYFCASSARGGQWNTEAFFGQGTRLTVV.

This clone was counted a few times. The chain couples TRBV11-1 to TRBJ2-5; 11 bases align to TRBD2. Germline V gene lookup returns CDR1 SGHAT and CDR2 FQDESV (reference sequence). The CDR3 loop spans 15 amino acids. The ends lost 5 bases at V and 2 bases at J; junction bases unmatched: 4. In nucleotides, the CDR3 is TGTGCCAGCAGCCCGCGGACTAGCGGGCAAGAGACCCAGTACTTC. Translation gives CASSPRTSGQETQYF.

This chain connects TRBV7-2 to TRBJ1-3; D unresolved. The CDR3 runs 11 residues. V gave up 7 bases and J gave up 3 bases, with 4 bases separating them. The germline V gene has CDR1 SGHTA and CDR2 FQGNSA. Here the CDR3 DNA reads TGTGCCAGCACCAGTGGAAACACCATATATTTT. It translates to CASTSGNTIYF.

The CDR3 loop reads CAWTRRGGYTF. DNA of the CDR3: TGTGCCTGGACCCGACGGGGGGGCTACACCTTC. The chain is built from TRBV30 and TRBJ1-2, with TRBD1 as a possible D gene (5 bases). The CDR3 is 11 amino acids. Trimming took 4 bases from V and 8 from J, leaving 11 bases between them. Germline loops: CDR1 GTSNPN, CDR2 SVGIG (reference sequence).

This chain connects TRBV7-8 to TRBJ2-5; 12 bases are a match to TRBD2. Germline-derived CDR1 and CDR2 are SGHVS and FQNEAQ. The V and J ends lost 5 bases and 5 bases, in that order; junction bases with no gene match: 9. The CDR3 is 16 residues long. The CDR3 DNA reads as TGTGCCAGCAGCCAACTAGCGGGAGGAGGGCGGGAGACCCAGTACTTC. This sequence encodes CASSQLAGGGRETQYF.

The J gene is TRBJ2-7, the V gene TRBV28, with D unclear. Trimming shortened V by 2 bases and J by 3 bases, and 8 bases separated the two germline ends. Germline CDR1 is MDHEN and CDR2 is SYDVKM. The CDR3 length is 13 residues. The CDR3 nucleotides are TGTGCCAGCAGTTTACCAGAAAACTACGAGCAGTACTTC. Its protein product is CASSLPENYEQYF.

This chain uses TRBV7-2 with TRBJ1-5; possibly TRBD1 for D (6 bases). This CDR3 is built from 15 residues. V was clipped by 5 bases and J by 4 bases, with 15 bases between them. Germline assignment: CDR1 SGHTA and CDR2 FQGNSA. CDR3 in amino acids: CASSLAQQGNQPQHF. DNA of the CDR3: TGTGCCAGCAGCCTCGCCCAACAGGGTAATCAGCCCCAGCATTTT.

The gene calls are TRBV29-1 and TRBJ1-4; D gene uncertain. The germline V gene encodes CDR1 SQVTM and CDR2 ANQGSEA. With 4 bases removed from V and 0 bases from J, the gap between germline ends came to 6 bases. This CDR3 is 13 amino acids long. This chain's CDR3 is CSVVSATNEKLFF. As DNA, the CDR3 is TGCAGCGTTGTTTCGGCAACTAATGAAAAACTGTTTTTT.

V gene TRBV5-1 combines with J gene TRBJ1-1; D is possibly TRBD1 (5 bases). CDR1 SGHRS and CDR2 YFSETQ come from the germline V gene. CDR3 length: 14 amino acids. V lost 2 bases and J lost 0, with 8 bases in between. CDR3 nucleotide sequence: TGCGCCAGCAGCTTTCCAGGGATGAACACTGAAGCTTTCTTT. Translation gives CASSFPGMNTEAFF.

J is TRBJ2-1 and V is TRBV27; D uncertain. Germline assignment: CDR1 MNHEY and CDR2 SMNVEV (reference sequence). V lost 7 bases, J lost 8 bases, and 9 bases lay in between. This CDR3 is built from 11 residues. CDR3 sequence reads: CASKKRDEQFF. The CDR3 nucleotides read TGTGCCAGCAAAAAGAGAGATGAGCAGTTCTTC.

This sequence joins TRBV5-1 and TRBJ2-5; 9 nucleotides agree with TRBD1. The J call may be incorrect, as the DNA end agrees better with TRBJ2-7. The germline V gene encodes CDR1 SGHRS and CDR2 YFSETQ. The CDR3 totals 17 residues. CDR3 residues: CASSAGWGQGLSYEQYF. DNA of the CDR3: TGCGCCAGCAGCGCCGGATGGGGACAGGGTCTTTCCTACGAGCAGTACTTC.

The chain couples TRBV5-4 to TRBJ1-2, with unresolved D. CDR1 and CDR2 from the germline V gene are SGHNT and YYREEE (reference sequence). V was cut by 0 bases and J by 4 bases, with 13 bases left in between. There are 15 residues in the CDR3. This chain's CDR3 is CASSLAGLTGYGYTF. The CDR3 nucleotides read TGTGCCAGCAGCTTGGCGGGGTTGACGGGCTATGGCTACACCTTC. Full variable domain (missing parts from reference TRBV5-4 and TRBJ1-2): ETGVTQSPTHLIKTRGQQVTLRCSSQSGHNTVSWYQQALGQGPQFIFQYYREEENGRGNFPPRFSGLQFPNYSSELNVNALELDDSALYLCASSLAGLTGYGYTFGSGTRLTVV.

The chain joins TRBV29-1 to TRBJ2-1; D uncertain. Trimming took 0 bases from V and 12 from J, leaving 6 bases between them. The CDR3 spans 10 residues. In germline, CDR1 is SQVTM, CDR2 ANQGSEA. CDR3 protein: CSVEERGQFF. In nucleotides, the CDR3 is TGCAGCGTTGAAGAAAGAGGGCAGTTCTTC.

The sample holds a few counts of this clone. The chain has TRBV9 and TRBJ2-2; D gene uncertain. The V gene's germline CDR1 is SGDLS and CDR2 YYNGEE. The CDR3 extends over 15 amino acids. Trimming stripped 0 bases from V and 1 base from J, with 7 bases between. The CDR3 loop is CASSVDSGNTGELFF. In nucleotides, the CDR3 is TGTGCCAGCAGCGTAGATTCCGGGAACACCGGGGAGCTGTTTTTT.

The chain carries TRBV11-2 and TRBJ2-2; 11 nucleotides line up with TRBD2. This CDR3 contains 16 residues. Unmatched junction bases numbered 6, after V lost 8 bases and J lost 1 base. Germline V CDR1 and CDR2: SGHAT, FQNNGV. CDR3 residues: CASRYLAGGNTGELFF. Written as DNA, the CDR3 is TGTGCCAGCCGATACCTAGCGGGAGGGAACACCGGGGAGCTGTTTTTT.

CDR3 region: CASSHGTGGTEAFF. The CDR3 nucleotides read TGTGCCAGCAGCCATGGGACAGGGGGAACTGAAGCTTTCTTT. The chain uses TRBV7-2 and TRBJ1-1; 11 bases align to TRBD1. From germline, CDR1 is SGHTA and CDR2 FQGNSA. Trimming removed 5 bases from V and 5 bases from J; junction bases left unmatched: 4. The length of the CDR3 is 14 residues.

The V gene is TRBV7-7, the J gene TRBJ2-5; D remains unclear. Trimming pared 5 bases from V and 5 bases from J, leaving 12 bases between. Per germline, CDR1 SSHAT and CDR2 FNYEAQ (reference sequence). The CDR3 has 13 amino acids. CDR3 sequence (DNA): TGTGCCAGCAGCCGAAGCCCGCGGGAGACCCAGTACTTC. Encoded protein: CASSRSPRETQYF.